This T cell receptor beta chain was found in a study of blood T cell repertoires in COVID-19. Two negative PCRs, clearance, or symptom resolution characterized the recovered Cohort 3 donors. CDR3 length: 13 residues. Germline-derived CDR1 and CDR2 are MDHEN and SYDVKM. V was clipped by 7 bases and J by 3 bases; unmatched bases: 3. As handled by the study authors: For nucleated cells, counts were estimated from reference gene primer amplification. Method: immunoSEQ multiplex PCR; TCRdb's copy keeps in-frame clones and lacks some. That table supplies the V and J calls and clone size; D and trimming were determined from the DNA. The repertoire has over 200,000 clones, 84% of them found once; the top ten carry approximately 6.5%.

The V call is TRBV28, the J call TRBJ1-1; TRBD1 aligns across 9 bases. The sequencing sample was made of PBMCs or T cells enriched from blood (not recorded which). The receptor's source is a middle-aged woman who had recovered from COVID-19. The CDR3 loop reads CASTWDRDTEAFF. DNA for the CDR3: TGTGCCAGCACGTGGGACAGGGACACTGAAGCTTTCTTT. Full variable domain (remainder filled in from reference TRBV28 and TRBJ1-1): DVKVTQSSRYLVKRTGEKVFLECVQDMDHENMFWYRQDPGLGLRLIYFSYDVKMKEKGDIPEGYSVSREKKERFSLILESASTNQTSMYLCASTWDRDTEAFFGQGTRLTVV.